This T cell receptor (beta chain) was recorded in a study of blood T cell repertoires in COVID-19 (dated by TCRdb to the early 2020s). Regarding the study in general: Samples from collaborators originated in the United States, Italy and Spain and spanned both the acute and convalescent phases of COVID-19. Deeply sampled blood TCRbeta repertoires from subjects exposed to, actively infected with, or recovered from COVID-19 were included in the dataset. Where available, HLA class I and class II types were taken from metadata supplied by the sample provider and were not determined by assay-based typing. The samples were drawn from the first 160 participants of the ongoing ImmuneRACE study and from under 1,500 subjects provided by 6 global collaborators. The sample metadata nearly always contained a de-identified subject ID, COVID-19 status, age in years and sex. The material from the prospective study consisted of cDNA or gDNA derived from T cells, B-cell-depleted T cells, or PBMCs. The repertoires were released in a freely available public database intended as a resource for research on the immune response to SARS-CoV-2. Overall study results and their limits: The quantity of clinical and demographic metadata differed by source and by participant and was supplied without curation.

CDR3 length: 13 amino acids, cysteine to phenylalanine. Kept here is only the CDR3 DNA, which spans 39 bases and is read in frame from base 1. Trimmed from V: 5 bases; trimmed from J: 7 bases; junction bases lacking a gene match: 9. Taken from the germline V gene (reference sequence), the CDR1 and CDR2 loops are GTSNPN and SVGIG. TCRbeta CDR3 regions were amplified from genomic DNA using the immunoSEQ Assay, a bias-controlled multiplex PCR. The study's processing was this. The number of nucleated cells in each sample was estimated by amplification of reference gene primers within the assay. To quantify the absolute abundance of each unique TCRbeta CDR3 rearrangement, sequence reads were collapsed and filtered. For each sample, productive Simpson clonality was calculated as the square root of Simpson's diversity index across productive rearrangements. What TCRdb holds here is the immuneACCESS table cut down to in-frame rearrangements. Part of the clones is not present; checked against another copy, under half of the missing clones reflect an unresolved V gene, and the others are unexplained. V, J and clone size derive from that table, while D and trimming were established from the DNA sequence. The sample includes fewer than 45,000 clones, with approximately 89% observed a single time. The top ten constitute 1% to 1.5% of the sample.

This clone was seen only once. This clone's antigen is unknown. Base qualities were left out, and no much larger clone turns up one base away. Whole blood was collected in K2EDTA tubes by collaborating institutions according to the institutions' own protocols. For TCRbeta analysis, collaborators shipped samples as frozen whole blood, isolated PBMCs, or DNA extracted from either of those sample types. What was sequenced was peripheral blood. This TCR was sampled from a woman aged 40 to 50 with acute or convalescent COVID-19. The sequence is built from TRBV30 and TRBJ2-7; TRBD1 matches 9 bases in the middle. DNA sequence: TGTGCCTGGGAACCGGGGACAGGGTGGGAGCAGTACTTC. Its translation reads: CAWEPGTGWEQYF.